This T cell receptor (beta chain) is drawn from a study of T cell responses to AZD1222 COVID-19 vaccine. General study points: Nearly half of spike-specific TCRs reportedly target variant regions that are unmutated in the B.1.351 and B.1.1.7 variants. The number of AZD1222 recipients seropositive at baseline was only five to seven. Donors were chiefly white British, with a greater number of females, and clonal diversity was perhaps underestimated.

Second-dose timings of about 4 or about 12 weeks were pooled. The CDR3 sequence is 11 residues long. J gave up 4 bases and V 5 bases, and 1 base lay outside the gene matches. Germline V gene sequence: CDR1 SQVTM, CDR2 ANQGSEA. This clone turned up a few times. The target antigen is unknown. Some clones are missing from TCRdb's copy, which holds only in-frame ones; the method was immunoSEQ multiplex PCR. The table has 6,000 to 6,500 clones, around 87% seen once. The clonotype originates from an adult who received the AZD1222 COVID-19 vaccine. The input for sequencing was peripheral blood, taken 28 days after the second AZD1222 dose. The V call is TRBV29-1, the J call TRBJ1-2, with 7 bases identical to TRBD1. DNA for the CDR3: TGCAGCGTTCGGGACAGCTATGGCTACACCTTC. It translates to CSVRDSYGYTF.